This T cell receptor beta chain was documented in a study of PD-L1 blockade in urothelial cancer. Study summary: Blood was tested 3 weeks (second dose) and 6 weeks into treatment.

CDR3 length: 15 amino acids. V gave up 7 bases and J gave up 10 bases; unmatched junction bases: 12. Germline CDR1 is MNHEY and CDR2 is SMNVEV (reference sequence). Data came from immunoSEQ multiplex PCR; TCRdb stores just in-frame clones and leaves some out. This table holds about 88,000 clones, around 89% found once. Worth noting for this clone: Its specificity is not known.

As to time point: pretreatment peripheral blood. Each patient gave between 1 and 8 samples of peripheral blood mononuclear cells, which were collected pretreatment and during treatment. The study's findings and limits: It was durable-benefit patients whose tumor-associated blood clones expanded more at 3 weeks.

This sequence originates from a woman of 80 years or more with urothelial cancer. The chain carries TRBV27 and TRBJ2-1, with 11 bases matching TRBD2. Sequenced material: PBMCs, taken around atezolizumab (anti-PD-L1) treatment. In DNA form, the CDR3 reads TGTGCCAGCAATGACCGGACTAGCGGGCAGGTGGAGCAGTTCTTC. Its translation: CASNDRTSGQVEQFF.